This record covers a single TCR beta chain. What it recognizes is unknown. The sample comes from a study of cytomegalovirus exposure and HLA in healthy donors. PCR was performed using 60 Vbeta and 13 Jbeta primers. In the original workflow: It was a later analysis that counted roughly 80 million unique TCR beta chains, of which roughly 11 million were shared. Sequencing was performed with immunoSEQ multiplex PCR; in TCRdb, only in-frame clones are kept and a portion is missing. Clone size and V and J calls were adopted from that table, with D and trimming inferred from the DNA. Among just over 200,000 clones listed, around 86% were seen once. The study, taken as a whole, reports: A classifier reportedly called cytomegalovirus status with high sensitivity and specificity. Later analysis found that TCR beta chains associated with HLA were more clonally expanded than other, equally common chains.

V trimming: 0 bases; J trimming: 5 bases; junction bases outside the gene matches: 9. The CDR3 sequence is 16 residues long. Germline-derived CDR1 and CDR2 are MNHEY and SVGAGI. Unrecorded immune exposure was likely among donors, who were nominally healthy when sampled. The receptor was derived from a woman in her 40s in good health and CMV-seronegative. The sequenced material came from PBMCs. V usage is TRBV6-5 and J usage is TRBJ2-5, with 7 bases aligning to TRBD2. The CDR3: CASSYSWREGLETQYF. CDR3 sequence (DNA): TGTGCCAGCAGTTACTCTTGGAGGGAGGGCCTCGAGACCCAGTACTTC.